The clone carrying this TCR beta chain was detected only a few times. Its antigen is not known. This sample was taken from a study of identical twins. Findings of the study overall: Twins showed weaker excess sharing in their beta out-of-frame sequences. Whereas memory repertoires showed no such difference, abundant cord blood beta clonotypes carried fewer insertions. The study found that models underestimated out-of-frame TCR alpha sharing in monozygotic twins.

The cDNA had a unique molecular identifier and a template-switch universal primer site. TCRdb ran MiXCR on the 5' RACE reads and lists one entry per CDR3 protein. The sample shows about 240,000 distinct CDR3 sequences, approximately 12% of them seen only once. These data are also associated with another study on yellow fever vaccine responses in identical twins.

This receptor was obtained from a woman under 30 in good health. Sequencing input: memory (CD45RO+) T cells sorted from blood.

CDR3 DNA: TGTGCCAGCAGCGGGGGGGTGCGGACAGATACGCAGTATTTT. Translation: CASSGGVRTDTQYF. The rearrangement uses TRBV9 and TRBJ2-3; D is perhaps TRBD2 (6 bases). The CDR3 totals 14 residues. V gave up 3 bases and J gave up 3 bases, with 11 bases separating them. Germline V gene data show CDR1 as SGDLS and CDR2 as YYNGEE.